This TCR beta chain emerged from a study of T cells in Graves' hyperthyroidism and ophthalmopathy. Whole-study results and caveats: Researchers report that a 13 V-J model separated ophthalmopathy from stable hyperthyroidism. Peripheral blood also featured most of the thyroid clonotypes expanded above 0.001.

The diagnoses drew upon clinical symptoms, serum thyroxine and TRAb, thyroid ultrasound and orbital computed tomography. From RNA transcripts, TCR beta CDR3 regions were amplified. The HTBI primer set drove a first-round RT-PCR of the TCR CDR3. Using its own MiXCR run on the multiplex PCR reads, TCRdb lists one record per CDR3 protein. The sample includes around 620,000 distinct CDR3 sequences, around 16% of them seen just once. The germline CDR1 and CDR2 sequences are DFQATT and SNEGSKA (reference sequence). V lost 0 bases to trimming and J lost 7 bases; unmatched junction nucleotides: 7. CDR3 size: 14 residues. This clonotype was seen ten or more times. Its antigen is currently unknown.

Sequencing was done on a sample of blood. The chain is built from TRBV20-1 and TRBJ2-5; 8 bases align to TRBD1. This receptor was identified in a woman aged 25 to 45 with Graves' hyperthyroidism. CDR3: CSARDLGDRLTQYF. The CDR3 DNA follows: TGCAGTGCTAGAGATCTGGGGGACAGGCTGACCCAGTACTTC.